This T cell receptor beta chain stems from a study of shared T cell receptors in the human thymus. The method was immunoSEQ multiplex PCR; TCRdb's version includes in-frame clones alone and lacks a portion of them. The data hold about 400,000 clones, with around 93% observed a single time. Material for sequencing was thymocytes. This sequence originates from a human donor.

The CDR3 protein is CASGRDEQETQYF. In nucleotides, the CDR3 is TGTGCCAGCGGACGGGACGAACAAGAGACCCAGTACTTC. The V call is TRBV7-9, the J call TRBJ2-5; D is possibly TRBD1 or TRBD2 (5 bases each). Germline V gene lookup returns CDR1 SEHNR and CDR2 FQNEAQ (reference sequence). The CDR3 loop spans 13 amino acids. The V end lost 8 bases, the J end lost 2 bases, and 12 bases lay between the germline ends.